There are many counts of the clone carrying this T cell receptor (beta chain). The target antigen is unknown. The data are from a study of neurological immune-mediated disorders. Overall study findings and caveats: Patients with HTLV-1-associated myelopathy had the highest level of TCR clonal expansion, whereas patients with multiple sclerosis had the lowest level, falling beneath the level found in healthy controls.

Each CDR3 protein gets one entry after TCRdb re-called the 5' RACE reads with MiXCR. The sample includes around 17,000 distinct CDR3 sequences, roughly 3.2% of them seen just once. CDR1 and CDR2 (germline): SQVTM, ANQGSEA. The CDR3 covers 13 residues. The ends lost 5 bases at V and 6 bases at J; junction bases unmatched: 10. Sequenced: CD8+ T cells from blood. The sequence came from a woman aged 40 to 50 in good health. This chain connects TRBV29-1 to TRBJ2-7, with TRBD2 identical over 7 bases. CDR3 bases: TGCAGCGTTACCGGGACTATTTCGACCGAGCAGTACTTC. The encoded protein is CSVTGTISTEQYF.